These T cell receptor beta chains were read from a single sample in a study of T cell responses to AZD1222 COVID-19 vaccine. The method was immunoSEQ multiplex PCR; TCRdb's version includes in-frame clones alone and lacks a portion of them. The repertoire consists of approximately 160,000 clones, with 94% occurring once and the leading ten covering 5.1%. The input for sequencing was peripheral blood, taken 28 days after the second AZD1222 dose. These receptors were obtained from an adult who received the AZD1222 COVID-19 vaccine. The CDR3 runs from the conserved cysteine through the conserved F or W. A D gene is named only where the DNA matches it firmly. Expanded clones get a size class; other rows say once, few or many, or leave the size out.

size	D	V	J	DNA	CDR3
NA	TRBD2	TRBV28	TRBJ2-7	TGTGCCAGCAGTACGCATAGCGGGAACTACGAGCAGTACTTC	CASSTHSGNYEQYF
NA	NA	TRBV27	TRBJ1-5	TGTGCCAGCAGTTTAAAGGGACCCTATAGCAATCAGCCCCAGCATTTT	CASSLKGPYSNQPQHF
once	NA	TRBV28	TRBJ1-3	TGTGCCAGCAGTTTAGCCACCCCTCGGACTGGAAACACCATATATTTT	CASSLATPRTGNTIYF
NA	NA	TRBV7-9	TRBJ2-3	TGTGCCAGCAGCCCCCACCTGGGAAAGCGGACTAGCACAGATACGCAGTATTTT	CASSPHLGKRTSTDTQYF
once	TRBD2	TRBV11-2	TRBJ2-1	TGTGCCAGCAGCTTCCTATTAGCGGGAGTGGGAAATGAGCAGTTCTTC	CASSFLLAGVGNEQFF
NA	NA	TRBV18	TRBJ2-3	TGTGCCAGCTCACCTCAAGGGGTAGGGACAGATACGCAGTATTTT	CASSPQGVGTDTQYF
NA	TRBD1	TRBV28	TRBJ2-1	TGTGCCAGCAGGGGACAGCCTTACAATGAGCAGTTCTTC	CASRGQPYNEQFF
NA	NA	TRBV15	TRBJ1-2	TGTGCCACCAGCAGAGATAACAGGAGACGCTATGGCTACACCTTC	CATSRDNRRRYGYTF
NA	NA	TRBV5-5	TRBJ2-1	TGTGCCAGCAGCTTGGAGAACGGTAATGAGCAGTTCTTC	CASSLENGNEQFF
NA	NA	TRBV7-2	TRBJ2-5	TGTGCCAGCAGCTTTGCTCGCGGGCAAGAGACCCAGTACTTC	CASSFARGQETQYF
once	NA	TRBV7-9	TRBJ2-2	TGTGCCAGCAGCTTAGCCGCAACCGGGGAGCTGTTTTTT	CASSLAATGELFF
NA	NA	TRBV7-2	TRBJ2-1	TGTGCCAGCAGCTTAGGTCGGATCAGCTCCTACAATGAGCAGTTCTTC	CASSLGRISSYNEQFF
NA	NA	TRBV7-9	TRBJ2-2	TGTGCCAGCAGCACTTATAACACCGGGGAGCTGTTTTTT	CASSTYNTGELFF
NA	TRBD2	TRBV12-3/TRBV12-4	TRBJ2-7	TGTGCCAGCAGTGAGCGGGAGACCAACGAGCAGTACTTC	CASSERETNEQYF
NA	NA	TRBV7-6	TRBJ2-7	TGTGCCAGCAGCGCTGATTACGAGCAGTACTTC	CASSADYEQYF
NA	NA	TRBV28	TRBJ1-2	TGTGCCAGCAGAGGGACGGAGGACGGCTACACCTTC	CASRGTEDGYTF
NA	TRBD1	TRBV7-3	TRBJ1-1	TGTGCCAGCAGCTGGGGACAGGGGAGCGCTGAAGCTTTCTTT	CASSWGQGSAEAFF